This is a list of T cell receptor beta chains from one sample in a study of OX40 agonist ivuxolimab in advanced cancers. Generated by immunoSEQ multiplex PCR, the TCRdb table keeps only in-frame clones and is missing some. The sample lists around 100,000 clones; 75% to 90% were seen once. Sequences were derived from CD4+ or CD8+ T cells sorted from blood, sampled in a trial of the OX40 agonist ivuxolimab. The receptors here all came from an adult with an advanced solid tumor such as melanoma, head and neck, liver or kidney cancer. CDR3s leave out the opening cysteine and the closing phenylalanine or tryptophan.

CDR3: ASSRQGASGEKLF
V: TRBV7-2

CDR3: ASSQEGGLLHEQY
V: TRBV14

CDR3: ASSLIRGTEAF
V: TRBV2

CDR3: ASSQDWARPQH
V: TRBV28

CDR3: ASSPSVQGGYEQY
V: TRBV6-1

CDR3: AGSREVANYGYT
V: TRBV28

CDR3: ASSEEAIANYGYT
V: TRBV6-1

CDR3: ASSPTDRVLNGYT
V: TRBV27

CDR3: ASSVFSTVNQPQH
V: TRBV5-6

CDR3: ASERGGVAKNIQY
V: TRBV2

CDR3: ASRVVAGNTIY
V: TRBV19

CDR3: ASSSGQPNTEAF
V: TRBV7-8

CDR3: ASSFVGPGPEAPEQF
V: TRBV28

CDR3: ASSLEGANYGYT
V: TRBV5-1

CDR3: ASSPGQQYNEKLF
V: TRBV6-1

CDR3: ASSQYSYEQY
V: TRBV18